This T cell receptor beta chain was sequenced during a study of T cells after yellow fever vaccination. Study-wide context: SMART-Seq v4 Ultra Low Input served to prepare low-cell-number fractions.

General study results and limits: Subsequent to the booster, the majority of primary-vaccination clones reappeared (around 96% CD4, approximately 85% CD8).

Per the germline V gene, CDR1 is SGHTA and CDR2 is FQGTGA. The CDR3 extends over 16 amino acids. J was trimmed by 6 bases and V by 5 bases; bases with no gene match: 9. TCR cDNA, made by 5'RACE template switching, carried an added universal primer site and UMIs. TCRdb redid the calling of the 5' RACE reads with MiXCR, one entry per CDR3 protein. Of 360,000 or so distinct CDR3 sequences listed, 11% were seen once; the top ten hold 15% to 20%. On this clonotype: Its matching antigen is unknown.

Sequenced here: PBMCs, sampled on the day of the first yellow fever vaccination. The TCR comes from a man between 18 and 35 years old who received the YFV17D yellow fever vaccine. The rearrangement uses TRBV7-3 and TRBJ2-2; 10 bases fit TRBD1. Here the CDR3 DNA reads TGTGCCAGCAGCCACGAGACAGGGGGCGCACCCGGGGAGCTGTTTTTT. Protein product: CASSHETGGAPGELFF. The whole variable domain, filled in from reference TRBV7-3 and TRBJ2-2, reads GAGVSQTPSNKVTEKGKYVELRCDPISGHTALYWYRQSLGQGPEFLIYFQGTGAADDSGLPNDRFFAVRPEGSVSTLKIQRTERGDSAVYLCASSHETGGAPGELFFGEGSRLTVL.